These 17 T cell receptor beta chains came from one sample sequenced in a study of CD8+CD57+ T cells in acquired aplastic anemia. Template material for TCR beta VDJ and CDR3 profiling consisted of genomic DNA. TCRdb fed the reads into MiXCR, producing one record per CDR3 protein. The sample contains under 200,000 distinct CDR3 sequences, around 47% of which appear only once. Sequencing was done on patients that had shown CD8+CD57+ cell expansion by flow cytometry. Sequencing was done on a sample of sorted CD4+, CD8+, or CD8+CD57+ T cells (not recorded which) from PBMCs. All receptors come from a human donor with aplastic anemia.

The rearrangement joins TRBV5-1 to TRBJ2-2; 7 bases map to TRBD2. V lost 1 base to trimming and J lost 1 base; unmatched junction nucleotides: 4. The CDR3 contains 16 residues. Looked up from germline, CDR1 is SGHRS and CDR2 is YFSETQ. In DNA, the CDR3 is TGCGCCAGCAGCTTGCGGCTAGCGGAGAACACCGGGGAGCTGTTTTTT. Translating it yields CASSLRLAENTGELFF.

With respect to this clonotype: This may arise from a read error, as a much more abundant clone is one base away. V and J are TRBV12-3 or TRBV12-4 and TRBJ2-7; D is perhaps TRBD2 (6 bases). The CDR3 is 16 amino acids. V dropped 2 bases and J dropped 2 bases, with 16 bases sitting between them. CDR3 DNA: TGTGCCAGCAGTTTAAGAGTAGTGGGGGGACCCTACGAGCAGTACTTC. As protein: CASSLRVVGGPYEQYF.

This clonotype showed up many times. V usage is TRBV12-3 or TRBV12-4 and J usage is TRBJ2-5, with D perhaps matching TRBD1 (6 bases). V lost 2 bases to trimming and J lost 5 bases, with 15 bases between them. The CDR3 has 15 amino acids. Here the CDR3 reads CASSLWGPSGETQYF. Written as DNA, the CDR3 is TGTGCCAGCAGTTTATGGGGGCCCTCGGGGGAGACCCAGTACTTC.

This clonotype was detected only a few times. The chain is built from TRBV5-5 and TRBJ1-2; 10 bases agree with TRBD1. The CDR3 totals 14 residues. V shed 7 bases, J shed 8 bases, and the junction held 11 bases outside the gene matches. CDR1 and CDR2 (germline): SGHKS, YYEKEE (reference sequence). This CDR3 reads CASGLDRGLGGYTF. DNA of the CDR3: TGTGCCAGCGGCCTCGACAGGGGGCTGGGGGGCTACACCTTC.

This clonotype has ten or more counts. The gene calls are TRBV29-1 and TRBJ2-3; TRBD1 matches 8 bases. The germline V gene encodes CDR1 SQVTM and CDR2 ANQGSEA. CDR3 length: 15 amino acids. V was pared by 4 bases and J by 0 bases, with 6 bases of the junction left unmatched. The CDR3 sequence: CSVAGQGNSTDTQYF. In DNA form, the CDR3 reads TGCAGCGTTGCCGGACAGGGAAATAGCACAGATACGCAGTATTTT.

This clonotype was recorded at least ten times. V gene TRBV6-1 combines with J gene TRBJ1-6, with 8 positions matching TRBD1. Looked up from germline, CDR1 is MNHNS and CDR2 is SASEGT. The CDR3 is 12 amino acids. The CDR3 DNA reads as TGTGTCTCGGGACAGGCGAATTCACCCCTCCACTTT. It encodes CVSGQANSPLHF.

The rearrangement links TRBV7-2 to TRBJ1-6, with 10 nucleotides matching TRBD1. The ends lost 5 bases at V and 6 bases at J; junction bases unmatched: 4. Looked up from germline, CDR1 is SGHTA and CDR2 is FQGNSA. The CDR3 is made up of 15 amino acids. The CDR3 region is CASSRDRGTNSPLHF. For the CDR3, the DNA is TGTGCCAGCAGCAGGGACAGGGGTACTAATTCACCCCTCCACTTT.

This clonotype came up many times. This chain uses TRBV24-1 with TRBJ2-3; TRBD2 might be the D (5 bases). Trimming took 9 bases from V and 2 from J, leaving 17 bases between them. The CDR3 spans 15 residues. Germline CDR1 reads KGHDR; CDR2 reads SFDVKD. CDR3 loop: CATSSRSEDTDTQYF. The CDR3 coding sequence is TGTGCCACCTCGAGTCGCTCGGAGGACACAGATACGCAGTATTTT.

V and J are TRBV4-1 and TRBJ1-6; D unresolved. CDR1 and CDR2 (germline): MGHRA, YSYEKL. V was trimmed by 9 bases and J by 7 bases, leaving 16 bases between them. The CDR3 extends over 14 amino acids. The CDR3 region is CASQAPGLNSPLHF. CDR3 coding DNA: TGCGCCAGTCAGGCCCCGGGCCTGAATTCACCCCTCCACTTT.

The sample holds many counts of this clonotype. The chain uses TRBV19 and TRBJ2-3; D perhaps matches TRBD1 (6 bases). The CDR3 runs 14 residues. Germline V gene lookup returns CDR1 LNHDA and CDR2 SQIVND (reference sequence). V was pared by 9 bases and J by 4 bases, with 17 bases between. CDR3 nucleotide sequence: TGTGCCAGCCGTACAGGGTTTTGGGCAGATACGCAGTATTTT. Translation: CASRTGFWADTQYF.

Worth noting for this clonotype: Just one base apart from a much larger clone, this may be a read error. This chain links TRBV5-1 with TRBJ1-1; TRBD1 aligns across 9 bases. Germline V gene lookup returns CDR1 SGHRS and CDR2 YFSETQ. This CDR3 contains 17 residues. The CDR3 bases are TGCGCCAGCAGCTTGCCGTCCGGGACAGGGTTTGTCACTGAAGCTCTCTTT. It yields the protein CASSLPSGTGFVTEALF.

The chain has TRBV2 and TRBJ2-2; the D call may be TRBD1 or TRBD2 (5 bases each). This CDR3 has 15 amino acids. The germline gives CDR1 SNHLY, CDR2 FYNNEI. Deletions cut 6 bases from V and 4 bases from J, with 15 bases between. Here the CDR3 DNA reads TGTGCCAGCAGACCTTGGGACCGATCCACCGGGGAGCTGTTTTTT. Translation gives CASRPWDRSTGELFF.

Notes on this clonotype: The CDR3 carries no conserved terminal phenylalanine or tryptophan, so it likely arises from a read error. The gene calls are TRBV7-6 and TRBJ2-7; D gene uncertain. Germline V gene sequence: CDR1 SGHVS, CDR2 FNYEAQ. The CDR3 is 14 residues long. The V and J ends lost 5 bases and 0 bases respectively, with 11 bases between them. The CDR3 loop is CASSTRPISYEQYS. CDR3 nucleotide sequence: TGTGCCAGCAGCACACGACCGATCTCCTACGAGCAGTACTCC.

A few counts support this clonotype. The genes are TRBV7-2 and TRBJ1-1, with a possible D match to TRBD1 (6 bases). V lost 5 bases to trimming and J lost 4 bases, with 11 bases between them. The CDR3 runs 13 residues. CDR1 is SGHTA and CDR2 is FQGNSA in the germline V gene. CDR3 sequence reads: CASSDRTGTEAFF. CDR3 bases: TGTGCCAGCAGCGACAGGACGGGCACTGAAGCTTTCTTT.

This clonotype was observed at least ten times. The chain uses TRBV4-3 and TRBJ1-2, with 7 bases identical to TRBD1. This CDR3 is 16 amino acids long. Germline CDR1 LGHNA, CDR2 YSLEER. V lost 0 bases and J lost 4; bases outside the gene matches: 8. CDR3 residues: CASSQDRQGERYGYTF. The DNA of the CDR3 is TGCGCCAGCAGCCAAGACAGGCAGGGGGAGCGCTATGGCTACACCTTC.

This clonotype was observed a few times. The V call is TRBV4-3, the J call TRBJ2-7; D unresolved. Trimming took 1 base from V and 2 from J, leaving 9 bases between them. Germline lookup yields CDR1 LGHNA and CDR2 YSLEER. The CDR3 totals 14 residues. CDR3 sequence: CASSQASDPYEQYF. CDR3 DNA: TGCGCCAGCAGCCAAGCTTCAGACCCCTACGAGCAGTACTTC.

The DNA of the CDR3 is TGTGCCACCAGTGCCGGGGCTGGGGAGACCCAGTACTTC. Protein sequence: CATSAGAGETQYF. V is TRBV24-1 and J is TRBJ2-5; D is possibly TRBD1 or TRBD2 (5 bases each). The length of the CDR3 is 13 residues. Germline V lookup: CDR1 KGHDR, CDR2 SFDVKD. The V gene lost 5 bases and the J gene lost 5 bases, with 11 bases spanning the gap.